Below, 19 T cell receptor beta chains from the same sample are listed, as sequenced in a study of T-cell reconstitution after alpha-beta-depleted transplantation in children. Molecular barcoding with unique molecular identifiers was used for the TCRbeta library. TCRdb itself ran the PCR reads through MiXCR, one entry per CDR3 protein. The sample holds 350,000 to 500,000 distinct CDR3 sequences, approximately 41% seen once. The sequencing used PBMCs, collected before TCRalphabeta/CD19-depleted stem cell transplant. The origin of the receptors is a girl aged 2 to 9 with aplastic anemia, due to receive a stem cell transplant.

This clonotype was counted at least ten times. V and J are TRBV20-1 and TRBJ2-1; 7 positions match TRBD2. V dropped 1 base and J dropped 9; count of bases not matched to a gene: 15. CDR3 length: 16 amino acids. Per germline, CDR1 DFQATT and CDR2 SNEGSKA (reference sequence). CDR3 protein: CSARGRDGGDQREQFF. CDR3 bases: TGCAGTGCTAGAGGTCGGGATGGGGGGGACCAACGTGAGCAGTTCTTC.

The rearrangement uses TRBV7-2 and TRBJ2-2, with 8 bases fitting TRBD1. V shed 5 bases, J shed 6 bases, and the junction held 14 bases outside the gene matches. This CDR3 is 17 amino acids long. The V gene's germline CDR1 is SGHTA and CDR2 FQGNSA. CDR3 in DNA: TGTGCCAGCAGCCGCCGTTCGGGCAGGGGGCAGGCCGGGGAGCTGTTTTTT. Translated: CASSRRSGRGQAGELFF.

V is TRBV20-1 and J is TRBJ2-7; TRBD1 is a possible D gene (5 bases). Looked up from germline, CDR1 is DFQATT and CDR2 is SNEGSKA (reference sequence). The V and J ends lost 5 bases and 4 bases respectively, with 15 bases between them. This CDR3 is built from 13 residues. CDR3 in amino acids: CSASDTISYEQYF. The CDR3 DNA reads as TGCAGTGCTTCGGACACGATTTCGTACGAGCAGTACTTC.

The rearrangement joins TRBV20-1 to TRBJ1-2; the D gene is possibly TRBD1 (6 bases). Between the trimmed V and J ends, which lost 0 bases and 7 bases, there was a span of 15 bases. The CDR3 is made up of 14 amino acids. The germline CDR1 and CDR2 sequences are DFQATT and SNEGSKA (reference sequence). CDR3 sequence reads: CSARDPQGFGGYTF. The DNA of the CDR3 is TGCAGTGCTAGAGATCCACAGGGCTTTGGTGGCTACACCTTC.

J is TRBJ2-1 and V is TRBV6-5; 13 positions match TRBD2. V shed 2 bases, J shed 7 bases, and the junction held 5 bases outside the gene matches. The CDR3 extends over 16 amino acids. Per germline, CDR1 MNHEY and CDR2 SVGAGI. The CDR3 spells CASSYETSGRRNEQFF. The CDR3 DNA reads as TGTGCCAGCAGTTACGAGACTAGCGGGAGGCGGAATGAGCAGTTCTTC.

The chain has TRBV5-1 and TRBJ2-1; the D gene is possibly TRBD1 (6 bases). The germline V gene has CDR1 SGHRS and CDR2 YFSETQ. Trimming stripped 3 bases from V and 0 bases from J, with 13 bases between. The CDR3 extends over 16 amino acids. The CDR3 DNA sequence: TGCGCCAGCAGCTCCGGACAGATGAACTCCTACAATGAGCAGTTCTTC. Protein sequence: CASSSGQMNSYNEQFF.

This clonotype was counted a few times. Possible read error: a much larger clone is one base away. J is TRBJ2-7 and V is TRBV6-1; 7 nucleotides match TRBD1. CDR3 size: 13 residues. Germline CDR1 is MNHNS and CDR2 is SASEGT. The J segment lost 0 bases and the V segment lost 6 bases, leaving 2 bases of the junction unmatched. This CDR3 is CASSQGDSYEQYF. The CDR3 coding sequence is TGTGCCAGCAGCCAGGGGGACTCCTACGAGCAGTACTTC.

This clonotype was detected only a few times. V usage is TRBV28 and J usage is TRBJ1-5; D uncertain. Germline-derived CDR1 and CDR2 are MDHEN and SYDVKM. The CDR3 contains 12 residues. The ends were cut back, 3 bases at V and 5 bases at J, with 5 bases in the middle. CDR3 sequence reads: CASSLTHQPQHF. The CDR3 nucleotides are TGTGCCAGCAGTTTGACCCATCAGCCCCAGCATTTT. Looking up the rest from reference TRBV28 and TRBJ1-5 gives the full variable domain: DVKVTQSSRYLVKRTGEKVFLECVQDMDHENMFWYRQDPGLGLRLIYFSYDVKMKEKGDIPEGYSVSREKKERFSLILESASTNQTSMYLCASSLTHQPQHFGDGTRLSIL.

V is TRBV12-3 or TRBV12-4 and J is TRBJ2-1; TRBD2 aligns across 9 bases. The CDR3 loop spans 15 amino acids. Germline trimming cut 2 bases from V and 8 bases from J; bases unmatched to any gene: 7. CDR3 coding DNA: TGTGCCAGCAGTTTACTAGCGGGAAGGGAGGATGAGCAGTTCTTC. Its protein is CASSLLAGREDEQFF.

The chain carries TRBV4-1 and TRBJ2-7, with a possible D match to TRBD1 (6 bases). V was clipped by 0 bases and J by 2 bases, with 17 bases between them. CDR1 MGHRA and CDR2 YSYEKL come from the germline V gene. CDR3 length: 17 amino acids. As DNA, the CDR3 is TGCGCCAGCAGCCAAGATGCTTGGACAGATCAACCCTACGAGCAGTACTTC. Protein sequence: CASSQDAWTDQPYEQYF.

Many counts were recorded for this clonotype. The chain joins TRBV3-1 to TRBJ2-7; D may be TRBD1 (5 bases). CDR3 length: 17 residues. CDR1 is LGHDT and CDR2 is YNNKEL in the germline V gene (reference sequence). Trimming shortened V by 0 bases and J by 0 bases, and 15 bases separated the two germline ends. This CDR3 reads CASSQDGAQGPSYEQYF. The CDR3 DNA follows: TGTGCCAGCAGCCAAGATGGTGCGCAGGGCCCCTCCTACGAGCAGTACTTC.

The chain uses TRBV29-1 and TRBJ2-5, with 7 bases that match TRBD2. The germline CDR1 and CDR2 sequences are SQVTM and ANQGSEA. The CDR3 loop spans 15 amino acids. The DNA for the CDR3 is TGCAACGGTCCGGATGCGGGAGAGTTACAAGAGACCCAGTACTTC. Residues: CNGPDAGELQETQYF.

This clonotype showed up many times. This rearrangement joins TRBV28 to TRBJ2-1; D is tentatively TRBD1 or TRBD2 (5 bases each). The CDR3 runs 13 residues. Germline CDR1 is MDHEN and CDR2 is SYDVKM. Deletions cut 8 bases from V and 9 bases from J, with 17 bases between. CDR3 protein: CASWDPLDREQFF. As DNA, the CDR3 is TGTGCCAGCTGGGACCCCCTGGATCGTGAGCAGTTCTTC.

This clonotype was recorded many times. The chain joins TRBV25-1 to TRBJ2-1, with no clear D. With 2 bases removed from V and 6 bases from J, the gap between germline ends came to 5 bases. The CDR3 is made up of 12 amino acids. Per germline, CDR1 MGHDK and CDR2 SYGVNS. The CDR3, as DNA: TGTGCCAGCAGTGAACTGGGCAATGAGCAGTTCTTC. This sequence encodes CASSELGNEQFF. Using reference TRBV25-1 and TRBJ2-1 for the parts outside the CDR3, the full variable domain is EADIYQTPRYLVIGTGKKITLECSQTMGHDKMYWYQQDPGMELHLIHYSYGVNSTEKGDLSSESTVSRIRTEHFPLTLESARPSHTSQYLCASSELGNEQFFGPGTRLTVL.

This clonotype was recorded at least ten times. In DNA form, the CDR3 reads TGCGCCAGCAGCCTGACTGTCTCTGGGGCCAACGTCCTGACTTTC. This sequence encodes CASSLTVSGANVLTF. The chain is built from TRBV5-1 and TRBJ2-6; D gene ambiguous. Looked up from germline, CDR1 is SGHRS and CDR2 is YFSETQ. CDR3 size: 15 residues. Trimming removed 4 bases from V and 0 bases from J, with 8 bases in between.

The rearrangement uses TRBV9 and TRBJ2-3, with a possible D match to TRBD2 (6 bases). Trimming shortened V by 2 bases and J by 6 bases, and 10 bases separated the two germline ends. The CDR3 totals 13 residues. From germline, CDR1 is SGDLS and CDR2 YYNGEE. The CDR3, as DNA: TGTGCCAGCAGCGTGGCGGGGTGGGATACGCAGTATTTT. It is translated as CASSVAGWDTQYF. The variable domain in full, with the rest retrieved from reference TRBV9 and TRBJ2-3, is DSGVTQTPKHLITATGQRVTLRCSPRSGDLSVYWYQQSLDQGLQFLIQYYNGEERAKGNILERFSAQQFPDLHSELNLSSLELGDSALYFCASSVAGWDTQYFGPGTRLTVL.

The count of this clonotype is one. The chain couples TRBV7-9 to TRBJ2-1; unclear D gene. The CDR3 covers 10 residues. Germline V gene data show CDR1 as SEHNR and CDR2 as FQNEAQ (reference sequence). V was shortened by 5 bases and J by 7 bases, with 3 bases between the two germline ends. CDR3: CASSINEQFF. The DNA of the CDR3 is TGTGCCAGCAGCATAAATGAGCAGTTCTTC.

This clonotype was detected a few times. This chain uses TRBV12-3 or TRBV12-4 with TRBJ2-1, with 12 bases aligning to TRBD1. V trimming: 7 bases; J trimming: 3 bases; junction bases outside the gene matches: 7. There are 16 residues in the CDR3. CDR3 DNA: TGTGCCAGCAACTACGGGACAGGGGGCAACTACAATGAGCAGTTCTTC. Translated, it gives CASNYGTGGNYNEQFF.

The chain uses TRBV20-1 and TRBJ1-5, with a weak D call TRBD1 (5 bases). The length of the CDR3 is 14 residues. V was cut by 0 bases and J by 8 bases, with 14 bases left in between. CDR1 is DFQATT, CDR2 SNEGSKA, per germline (reference sequence). The CDR3 here is CSARDGTGNKPQHF. The CDR3 DNA reads as TGCAGTGCTAGAGACGGGACTGGGAATAAGCCCCAGCATTTT.